Listed here are 12 T cell receptor beta chains from one sample, sequenced in a study of T cells in tuberculosis. Method: immunoSEQ multiplex PCR; TCRdb's copy keeps in-frame clones and lacks some. The data show around 26,000 clones, approximately 90% seen once. Sequencing was performed on PBMCs. All receptors derive from a donor aged 10-29 years with latent tuberculosis or without tuberculosis infection. Some clones in this sample may be carry-over from other donors' samples.

The chain employs TRBV5-1 and TRBJ1-1; possible D gene TRBD1, 5 bases. The ends were cut back, 2 bases at V and 3 bases at J, with 11 bases in the middle. CDR3 size: 14 residues. CDR1 is SGHRS, CDR2 YFSETQ, per germline. For the CDR3, the DNA is TGCGCCAGCAGCTTCATAACGGGGGACACTGAAGCTTTCTTT. Protein product: CASSFITGDTEAFF. Based on the CDR3 plus reference TRBV5-1 and TRBJ1-1, the full variable domain is KAGVTQTPRYLIKTRGQQVTLSCSPISGHRSVSWYQQTPGQGLQFLFEYFSETQRNKGNFPGRFSGRQFSNSRSEMNVSTLELGDSALYLCASSFITGDTEAFFGQGTRLTVV.

The chain couples TRBV27 to TRBJ1-2, with D uncertain. CDR1 is MNHEY and CDR2 is SMNVEV in the germline V gene (reference sequence). The CDR3 sequence is 14 residues long. Deletions cut 0 bases from V and 4 bases from J, with 9 bases between. The CDR3 sequence is CASSLSHSSYGYTF. CDR3 sequence (DNA): TGTGCCAGCAGTTTATCTCACTCTAGCTATGGCTACACCTTC.

The CDR3: CASSLYRAVANEKLFF. In nucleotides, the CDR3 is TGTGCCAGCAGTTTGTACAGGGCGGTGGCTAATGAAAAACTGTTTTTT. The chain has TRBV28 and TRBJ1-4; possible D gene TRBD1, 6 bases. The CDR3 contains 16 residues. With 3 bases removed from V and 3 bases from J, the gap between germline ends came to 14 bases. The germline V gene encodes CDR1 MDHEN and CDR2 SYDVKM.

J is TRBJ1-4 and V is TRBV27; 7 bases agree with TRBD1. This CDR3 spans 16 amino acids. Germline CDR1 is MNHEY and CDR2 is SMNVEV (reference sequence). With 6 bases clipped from V and 5 bases from J, the junction kept 12 bases outside the gene matches. The CDR3 bases are TGTGCCAGCAGCCACATGGGGCCGACAGGGAATGAAAAACTGTTTTTT. Its translation: CASSHMGPTGNEKLFF.

The CDR3 spells CASSIRRGQQADTQYF. CDR3 in DNA: TGTGCCAGCAGCATAAGGCGAGGGCAGCAGGCAGATACGCAGTATTTT. The chain joins TRBV25-1 to TRBJ2-3, with a possible D match to TRBD2 (5 bases). CDR3 length equals 16 residues. Looked up from germline, CDR1 is MGHDK and CDR2 is SYGVNS. The ends were cut back, 6 bases at V and 4 bases at J, with 20 bases in the middle.

The chain carries TRBV9 and TRBJ2-7, with 7 bases aligning to TRBD2. This CDR3 is built from 16 residues. J gave up 7 bases and V 0 bases, and 13 bases lay outside the gene matches. Germline CDR1 reads SGDLS; CDR2 reads YYNGEE. The CDR3 loop is CASSVDLAGARSEQYF. CDR3 sequence (DNA): TGTGCCAGCAGCGTAGATTTGGCGGGAGCCCGATCTGAGCAGTACTTC.

The chain joins TRBV5-4 to TRBJ2-7, with D possibly matching TRBD2 (5 bases). Germline CDR1 reads SGHNT; CDR2 reads YYREEE (reference sequence). CDR3 length: 14 amino acids. V dropped 5 bases and J dropped 1 base, with 13 bases sitting between them. The CDR3 DNA sequence: TGTGCCAGCAGTCTAGCTGGGATATCCTACGAGCAGTACTTC. As protein: CASSLAGISYEQYF.

The rearrangement uses TRBV7-2 and TRBJ2-1, with a tentative D call TRBD1 (6 bases). Looked up from germline, CDR1 is SGHTA and CDR2 is FQGNSA. The CDR3 loop spans 13 amino acids. Trimming pared 5 bases from V and 7 bases from J, leaving 12 bases between. The CDR3 sequence is CASSDTGLNEQFF. CDR3 DNA sequence: TGTGCCAGCAGCGACACAGGGCTTAATGAGCAGTTCTTC.

This clone was seen once. The chain links TRBV7-6 to TRBJ1-4; 8 bases line up with TRBD1. V shed 4 bases and J 0 bases; nucleotides not matched to a gene: 13. Germline CDR1 is SGHVS and CDR2 is FNYEAQ. The CDR3 consists of 19 residues. The CDR3 reads CASSSGLRDRLTTNEKLFF. CDR3 in DNA: TGTGCCAGCAGCTCGGGACTTAGGGACAGGCTCACAACTAATGAAAAACTGTTTTTT.

V gene TRBV30 combines with J gene TRBJ2-7; TRBD2 aligns across 11 bases. CDR1 GTSNPN and CDR2 SVGIG come from the germline V gene (reference sequence). The CDR3 sequence is 15 residues long. V dropped 4 bases and J dropped 3; count of bases not matched to a gene: 8. Written as DNA, the CDR3 is TGTGCCTGGAACAATCTAGCGGGAGGAAACTACGAGCAGTACTTC. Amino acids: CAWNNLAGGNYEQYF.

The chain carries TRBV18 and TRBJ1-1; TRBD1 is a possible D gene (5 bases). V was clipped by 3 bases and J by 3 bases, with 11 bases between them. The CDR3 is 14 amino acids. CDR1 is KGHSH, CDR2 LQKENI, per germline. The CDR3 is CASSPSSGDTEAFF. Here the CDR3 DNA reads TGTGCCAGCTCACCTTCCTCGGGGGACACTGAAGCTTTCTTT. Using reference TRBV18 and TRBJ1-1 for the parts outside the CDR3, the full variable domain is NAGVMQNPRHLVRRRGQEARLRCSPMKGHSHVYWYRQLPEEGLKFMVYLQKENIIDESGMPKERFSAEFPKEGPSILRIQQVVRGDSAAYFCASSPSSGDTEAFFGQGTRLTVV.

The chain joins TRBV10-1 to TRBJ2-7; the match to TRBD1 covers 7 bases. CDR3 size: 16 residues. Trimming removed 0 bases from V and 0 bases from J; junction bases left unmatched: 5. Germline V gene lookup returns CDR1 WNHNN and CDR2 SYGVQD (reference sequence). The CDR3 is CASSESGGSISYEQYF. The CDR3 DNA sequence: TGCGCCAGCAGTGAGTCAGGGGGCTCAATCTCCTACGAGCAGTACTTC.